This passage covers 4 T cell receptor beta chains from one sample sequenced in a study of blood T cell repertoires in COVID-19. Libraries were prepared by immunoSEQ multiplex PCR; TCRdb keeps only in-frame clonotypes and omits some of them. The sample holds about 260,000 clones, more than 80% seen once. Input material: PBMCs or T cells enriched from blood (not recorded which). These receptors all come from a woman between 18 and 30 years old who had recovered from COVID-19.

This clone appeared a few times. The chain uses TRBV1 and TRBJ1-1; TRBD1 is taken as the D call from the table, unchecked against the DNA. TRBV1 is an annotated pseudogene. The CDR3 contains 16 residues. CDR3 sequence: CTSSQGDREANTEAFF. CDR3 nucleotide sequence: TGCACCAGCAGCCAAGGAGACAGGGAGGCAAACACTGAAGCTTTCTTT.

The V gene is TRBV19, the J gene TRBJ1-1; 10 nucleotides line up with TRBD1. The V and J ends lost 4 bases and 7 bases, in that order; junction bases with no gene match: 12. CDR1 and CDR2 from the germline V gene are LNHDA and SQIVND (reference sequence). The CDR3 is 16 residues long. The CDR3 bases are TGTGCCAGTAGTACGGGACAGGGGAGGATTTTAGGTGAAGCTTTCTTT. Translating gives CASSTGQGRILGEAFF.

The rearrangement joins TRBV19 to TRBJ2-7; D is undetermined. Germline V gene sequence: CDR1 LNHDA, CDR2 SQIVND (reference sequence). Trimming shortened V by 1 base and J by 3 bases, and 10 bases separated the two germline ends. This CDR3 comprises 14 residues. This CDR3 reads CASSIAPSNYEQYF. CDR3 bases: TGTGCCAGTAGTATAGCCCCGAGCAACTACGAGCAGTACTTC.

The gene calls are TRBV28 and TRBJ2-3; 8 nucleotides match TRBD1. J gave up 1 base and V 5 bases, and 5 bases lay outside the gene matches. This CDR3 is 15 amino acids long. Germline V gene lookup returns CDR1 MDHEN and CDR2 SYDVKM. Here the CDR3 reads CASSPPGQGTDTQYF. The CDR3 coding sequence is TGTGCCAGCAGTCCCCCGGGACAGGGCACAGATACGCAGTATTTT.